The T cell receptor beta chain described here comes from a study of T cell clonality in common variable immunodeficiency. This clone appeared many times. The DNA ends 3 residues before the CDR3 does, and the rest of the CDR3 is filled in from the germline J gene. CVID and control samples used equivalent genomic DNA input. The assay was immunoSEQ multiplex PCR, and TCRdb's table has in-frame clones only and misses some. This sample has over 40,000 clones, each found more than once. Caucasian heritage predominated among both patients and controls. V shed 5 bases, J shed 5 bases, and the junction held 5 bases outside the gene matches. CDR3 length: 13 amino acids. The germline V gene has CDR1 SGHDN and CDR2 FVKESK.

This clonotype originated in a person between 18 and 75 years old in good health. Sequencing was carried out using peripheral blood mononuclear cells. V gene TRBV14 combines with J gene TRBJ1-2; 7 bases line up with TRBD1. The CDR3 loop reads CASSVDRVYGYTF. The sequenced part of the CDR3 DNA is TGTGCCAGCAGCGTAGACAGGGTATATGGC.